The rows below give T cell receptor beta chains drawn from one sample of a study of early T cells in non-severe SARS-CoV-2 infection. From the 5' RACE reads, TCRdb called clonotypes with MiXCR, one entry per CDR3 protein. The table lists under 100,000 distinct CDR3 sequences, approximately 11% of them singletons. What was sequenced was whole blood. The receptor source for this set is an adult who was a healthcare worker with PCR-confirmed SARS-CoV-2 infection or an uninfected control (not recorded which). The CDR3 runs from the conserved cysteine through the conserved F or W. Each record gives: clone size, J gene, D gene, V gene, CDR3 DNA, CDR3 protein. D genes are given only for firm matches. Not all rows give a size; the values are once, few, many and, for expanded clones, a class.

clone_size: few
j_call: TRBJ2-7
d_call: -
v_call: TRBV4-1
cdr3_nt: TGCACCAGCAGCCAAGGGGAAGCCAGGTCCTACGAGCAGTACTTC
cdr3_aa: CTSSQGEARSYEQYF

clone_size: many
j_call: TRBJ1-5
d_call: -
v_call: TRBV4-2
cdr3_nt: TGTGCCAGCAGCCATTCCTCCTCCAAGGCCCAGCATTTT
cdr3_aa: CASSHSSSKAQHF

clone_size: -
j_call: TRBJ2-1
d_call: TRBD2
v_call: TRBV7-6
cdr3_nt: TGTGCCAGCAGCTTCGCCGGGACTAGCGGAGCTGGGCAGTTCTTC
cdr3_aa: CASSFAGTSGAGQFF

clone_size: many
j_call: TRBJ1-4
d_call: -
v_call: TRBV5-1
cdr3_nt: TGCGCCAGCAGCTTCGGGGGTGAGAGTGAAAAACTGTTTTTT
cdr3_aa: CASSFGGESEKLFF

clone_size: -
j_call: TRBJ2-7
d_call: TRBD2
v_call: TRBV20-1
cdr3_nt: TGCAGTAAACTAGCGGGAGACTACGAGCAGTACTTC
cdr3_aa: CSKLAGDYEQYF

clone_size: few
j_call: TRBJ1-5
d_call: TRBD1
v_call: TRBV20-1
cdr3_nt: TGCAGTGCTGCACAGGGGGCAGTGGACCAGCCCCAGCATTTT
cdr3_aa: CSAAQGAVDQPQHF

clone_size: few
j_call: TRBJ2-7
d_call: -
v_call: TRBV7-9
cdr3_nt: TGTGCCAGCAGCTACGACGGGACTCCTGGGAGCGAGCAGTACTTC
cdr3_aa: CASSYDGTPGSEQYF

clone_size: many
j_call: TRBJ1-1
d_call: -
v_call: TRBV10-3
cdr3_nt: TGTGCCATCGGGGGGGAAGCGGGGACTGAAGCTTTCTTT
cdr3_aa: CAIGGEAGTEAFF

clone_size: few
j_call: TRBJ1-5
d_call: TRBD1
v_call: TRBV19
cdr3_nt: TGTGCCAGTAGTCTCTCGACAGGGGGCAAGAATCAGCCCCAGCATTTT
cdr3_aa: CASSLSTGGKNQPQHF

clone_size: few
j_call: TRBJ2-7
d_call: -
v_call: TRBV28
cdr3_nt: TGTGCCAGCAGTCTGACGAAGGAGCAGTACTTC
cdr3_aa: CASSLTKEQYF

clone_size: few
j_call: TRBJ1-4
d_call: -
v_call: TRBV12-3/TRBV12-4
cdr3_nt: TGTGCCAGCAGGCCAGGGGTCGGTAATGAAAAACTGTTTTTT
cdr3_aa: CASRPGVGNEKLFF

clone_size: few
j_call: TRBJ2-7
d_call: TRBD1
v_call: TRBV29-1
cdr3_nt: TGCAGCTTCTATGGGACAGGGGATACCTACGAGCAGTACTTC
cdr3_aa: CSFYGTGDTYEQYF

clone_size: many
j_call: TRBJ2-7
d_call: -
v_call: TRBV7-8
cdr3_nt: TGTGCCAGCAGCCCAACACCCCCGTCCTTAGCGACGGATCTCTACGAGCAGTACTTC
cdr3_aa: CASSPTPPSLATDLYEQYF

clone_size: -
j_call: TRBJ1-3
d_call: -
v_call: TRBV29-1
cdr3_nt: TGCAGCGTTGAAAAACAGGCAGGAAACACCATATATTTT
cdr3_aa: CSVEKQAGNTIYF

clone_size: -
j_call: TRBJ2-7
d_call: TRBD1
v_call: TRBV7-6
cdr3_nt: TGTGCCAGCAGCCGGGACAGGTATTACGAGCAGTACTTC
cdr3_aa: CASSRDRYYEQYF

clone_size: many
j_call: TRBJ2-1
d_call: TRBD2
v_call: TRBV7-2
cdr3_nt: TGTGCCAGCAGCAAAATACTAGCGGGGGGCCCTAGCTCCTACAATGAGCAGTTCTTC
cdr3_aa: CASSKILAGGPSSYNEQFF

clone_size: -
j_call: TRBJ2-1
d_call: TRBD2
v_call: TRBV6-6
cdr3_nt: TGTGCCAGCAGCTCTGGTCGACCGGGACTAGCGGGGGCAACCTACAATGAGCAGTTCTTC
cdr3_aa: CASSSGRPGLAGATYNEQFF

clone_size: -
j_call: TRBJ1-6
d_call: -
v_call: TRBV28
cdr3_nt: TGTGCCAGCAGTTTCCCGGGAAATTCACCCCTCCACTTT
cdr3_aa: CASSFPGNSPLHF

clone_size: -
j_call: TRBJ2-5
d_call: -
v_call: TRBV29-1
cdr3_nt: TGCAGCGCCCCGGGCCTAGCGTCCCAAGAGACCCAGTACTTC
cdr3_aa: CSAPGLASQETQYF

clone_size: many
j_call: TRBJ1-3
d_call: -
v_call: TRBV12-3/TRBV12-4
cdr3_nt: TGTGCCAGCAGTTTTAATTCTGGAAACACCATATATTTT
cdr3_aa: CASSFNSGNTIYF

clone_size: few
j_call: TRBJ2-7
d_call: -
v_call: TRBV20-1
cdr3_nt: TGCAGTGCTATGGACTGGACCTACGAGCAGTACTTC
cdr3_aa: CSAMDWTYEQYF

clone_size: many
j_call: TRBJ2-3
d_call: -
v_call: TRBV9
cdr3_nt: TGTGCCAGCAGCCCCCAACCGGTGTCTGCCGATACGCAGTATTTT
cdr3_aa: CASSPQPVSADTQYF

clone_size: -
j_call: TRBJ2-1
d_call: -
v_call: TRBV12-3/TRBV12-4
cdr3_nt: TGTGCCAGCAGCTTAGTTGCAGGCTTTAGGGGTGAGCAGTTCTTC
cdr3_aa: CASSLVAGFRGEQFF

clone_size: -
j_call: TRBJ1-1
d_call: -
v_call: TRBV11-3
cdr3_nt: TGTGCCAGCAGCTTAGTAGGGGTTGATAGTGAAGCTTTCTTT
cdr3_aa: CASSLVGVDSEAFF

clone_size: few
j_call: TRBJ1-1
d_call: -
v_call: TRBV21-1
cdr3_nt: TGTGCCAGCAGCAAAGGGAAGAAAAAGGGGGTGAACACTGAAGCTTTCTTT
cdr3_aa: CASSKGKKKGVNTEAFF

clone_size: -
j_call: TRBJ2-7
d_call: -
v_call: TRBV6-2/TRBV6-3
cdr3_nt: TGTGCCAGCAGCAACAGCAGTCCCTACGAGCAGTACTTC
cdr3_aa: CASSNSSPYEQYF

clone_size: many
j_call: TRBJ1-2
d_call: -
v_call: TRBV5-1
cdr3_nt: TGCGCCAGCAGCTTGGTAGGGGACACCAACTATGGCTACACCTTC
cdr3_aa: CASSLVGDTNYGYTF

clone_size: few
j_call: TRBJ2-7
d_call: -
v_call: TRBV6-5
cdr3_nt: TGTGCCAGCAGTTACTTAACCACAGGATACGCTGTCTACGAGCAGTACTTC
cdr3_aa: CASSYLTTGYAVYEQYF

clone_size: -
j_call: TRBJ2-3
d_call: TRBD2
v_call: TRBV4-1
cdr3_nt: TGCGCCAGCAGCCCCAGCCCACTAGCGGCGAGCACAGATACGCAGTATTTT
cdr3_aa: CASSPSPLAASTDTQYF

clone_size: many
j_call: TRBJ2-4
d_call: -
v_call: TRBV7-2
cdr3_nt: TGTGCCAGCAGCCTCACCCGGACTCCGTCCAACATTCAGTACTTC
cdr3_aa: CASSLTRTPSNIQYF

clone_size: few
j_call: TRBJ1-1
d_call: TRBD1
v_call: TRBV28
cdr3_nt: TGTGCCAGCAGCGAGACAGGGACTGAAGCTTTCTTT
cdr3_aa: CASSETGTEAFF

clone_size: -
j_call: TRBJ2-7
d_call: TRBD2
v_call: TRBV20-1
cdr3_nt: TGCAGTGCCCCGACTAGCGGCTACGAGCAGTACTTC
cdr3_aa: CSAPTSGYEQYF

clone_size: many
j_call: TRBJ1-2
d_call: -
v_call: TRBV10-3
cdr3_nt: TGTGCCATCAGTCCGGGACCTCGACCTAACTATGGCTACACCTTC
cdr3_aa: CAISPGPRPNYGYTF

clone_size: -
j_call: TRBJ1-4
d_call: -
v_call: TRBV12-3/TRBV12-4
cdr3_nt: TGTGCCAGCAGTCCCCCCGCGGGCGGGTACGGAAAACTGTTTTTT
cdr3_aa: CASSPPAGGYGKLFF

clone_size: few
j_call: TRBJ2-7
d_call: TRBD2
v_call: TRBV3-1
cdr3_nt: TGTGCCAGCAGCCATGGGACTAGCGGGAGCCACGAGCAGTACTTC
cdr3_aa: CASSHGTSGSHEQYF

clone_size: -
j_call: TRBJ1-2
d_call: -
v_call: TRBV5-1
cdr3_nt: TGCGCCAGCGGGGGATTAGCTAACTATGGCTACACCTTC
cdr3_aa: CASGGLANYGYTF

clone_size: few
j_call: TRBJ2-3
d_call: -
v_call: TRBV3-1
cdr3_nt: TGTGCCAGCAGCCCCGTGATGCGCGGGGGCACAGATACGCAGTATTTT
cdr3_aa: CASSPVMRGGTDTQYF

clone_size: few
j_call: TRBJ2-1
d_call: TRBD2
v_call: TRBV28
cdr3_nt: TGTGCCAGCAGTCCTCCGGGACTAGAGGTTAATGAGCAGTTCTTC
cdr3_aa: CASSPPGLEVNEQFF

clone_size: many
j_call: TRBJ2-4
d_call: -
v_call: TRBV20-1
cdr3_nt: TGCAGTGCTAGTCGAACAGGGAGGGGAGTCATTCAGTACTTC
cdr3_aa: CSASRTGRGVIQYF

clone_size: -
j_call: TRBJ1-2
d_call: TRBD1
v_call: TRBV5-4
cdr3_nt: TGTGCCAGCAGCACAGGGGGAATTAACTATGGCTACACCTTC
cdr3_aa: CASSTGGINYGYTF

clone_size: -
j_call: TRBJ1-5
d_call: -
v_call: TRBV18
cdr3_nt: TGTGCCAGCTCTACGGGGGAACCCGATCAGCCCCAGCATTTT
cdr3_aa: CASSTGEPDQPQHF

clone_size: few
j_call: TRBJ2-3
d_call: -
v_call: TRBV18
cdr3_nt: TGTGCCAGCTCACCACAACGCGGGGGCAGCACAGATACGCAGTATTTT
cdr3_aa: CASSPQRGGSTDTQYF

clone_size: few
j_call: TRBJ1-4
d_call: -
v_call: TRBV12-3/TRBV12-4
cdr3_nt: TGTGCCAGCAGTTTCGTCGCCAGTGAAAAACTGTTTTTT
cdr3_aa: CASSFVASEKLFF

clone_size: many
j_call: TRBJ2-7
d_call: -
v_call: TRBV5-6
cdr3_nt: TGTGCCAGCAGCTTGGCCGAGACCTCCTACGAGCAGTACTTC
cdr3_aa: CASSLAETSYEQYF

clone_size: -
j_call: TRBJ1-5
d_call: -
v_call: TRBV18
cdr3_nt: TGTGCCAGCTCACCATTCGGGTCTCCGGAGCCCCAGCATTTT
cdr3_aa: CASSPFGSPEPQHF

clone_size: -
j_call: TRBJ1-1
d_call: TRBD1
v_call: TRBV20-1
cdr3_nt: TGCAGTGGTCACAGGGGGGGCACTGAAGCTTTCTTT
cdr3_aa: CSGHRGGTEAFF

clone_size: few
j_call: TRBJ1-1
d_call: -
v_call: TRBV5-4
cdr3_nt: TGTGCCAGCAGCCCTCCCCTGGGCAGGGGCAACACTGAAGCTTTCTTT
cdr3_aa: CASSPPLGRGNTEAFF

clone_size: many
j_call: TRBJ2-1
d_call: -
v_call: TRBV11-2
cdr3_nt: TGTGCCAGCAGTCCCAGGGGTAGCGGAACCCGGAGCTCCTACAATGAGCAGTTCTTC
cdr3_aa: CASSPRGSGTRSSYNEQFF